This TCR beta chain was obtained from a study of blood T cell repertoires in COVID-19. Background on the study: Italy, Spain and the United States were the sources of the convalescent and acute COVID-19 samples. PBMCs, B-cell-depleted T cells, or T cells provided the cDNA or gDNA that made up the material.

V dropped 3 bases and J dropped 4 bases, with 7 bases sitting between them. The CDR3 covers 12 residues. Germline V lookup: CDR1 DFQATT, CDR2 SNEGSKA (reference sequence). A remark on this clone: This CDR3 is also generated by other DNA sequences in the sample.

As handled by the study authors: Counts of nucleated cells, estimated from reference gene primer amplification, were obtained. The table came from immunoSEQ multiplex PCR; TCRdb's copy has only in-frame clones and leaves some out. That table supplies the V and J calls and clone size; D and trimming were determined from the DNA. This sample yields under 200,000 clones, of which 65% to 90% are seen a single time; 4.5% to 6.5% belongs to the top ten. Cohorts were determined from participant-reported clinical history. The V and J genes are TRBV20-1 and TRBJ1-5; no definite D call. This TCR was sampled from a woman aged 55-69 years with acute COVID-19. The sequencing sample was made of PBMCs or T cells enriched from blood (not recorded which). The CDR3 protein is CSASRGNQPQHF. The CDR3 nucleotides read TGCAGTGCTAGTCGGGGTAATCAGCCCCAGCATTTT.